The next 27 T cell receptor beta chains were all read from a single sample in a study of cytomegalovirus exposure and HLA in healthy donors. 13 Jbeta primers and 60 Vbeta primers were used for the PCR. TCRdb's table, derived via immunoSEQ multiplex PCR, lists solely in-frame clones and lacks some. The table has 130,000 to 150,000 clones, under 70% seen once. Sequenced input: PBMCs. The origin of the receptors is a woman aged 25 to 39 in good health and CMV-seropositive.

CDR3 amino acids: CASSLQYTGNYGYTF. The CDR3 DNA reads TGTGCCAGCAGCTTACAGTACACAGGCAACTATGGCTACACCTTC. The genes are TRBV7-8 and TRBJ1-2; the D gene is possibly TRBD1 (5 bases). CDR1 SGHVS and CDR2 FQNEAQ come from the germline V gene. CDR3 length: 15 amino acids. Deletions cut 2 bases from V and 2 bases from J, with 12 bases between.

The chain joins TRBV2 to TRBJ2-5, with D maybe TRBD2 (5 bases). In germline, CDR1 is SNHLY, CDR2 FYNNEI. The CDR3 is 12 amino acids. The V end lost 3 bases, the J end lost 5 bases, and 7 bases lay between the germline ends. CDR3 sequence reads: CASSDRGETQYF. In nucleotides, the CDR3 is TGTGCCAGCAGTGATCGCGGGGAGACCCAGTACTTC.

The chain links TRBV4-2 to TRBJ1-1, with D unclear. V lost 0 bases to trimming and J lost 0 bases, with 8 bases between them. Germline V gene data show CDR1 as LGHNA and CDR2 as YNFKEQ. The CDR3 covers 15 residues. For the CDR3, the DNA is TGTGCCAGCAGCCAAGAAAGCGGAATGAACACTGAAGCTTTCTTT. Protein product: CASSQESGMNTEAFF.

The sample holds a few counts of this clone. This rearrangement joins TRBV5-1 to TRBJ1-1; TRBD1 might be the D (5 bases). This CDR3 comprises 14 residues. Germline values: CDR1 SGHRS, CDR2 YFSETQ. V was shortened by 4 bases and J by 4 bases, with 14 bases between the two germline ends. CDR3 loop: CASSPREGTTEAFF. The CDR3 nucleotides are TGCGCCAGCAGCCCCAGGGAGGGGACCACTGAAGCTTTCTTT.

Note on this clone: Other DNA sequences in the same sample also yield this CDR3. The V gene is TRBV5-1, the J gene TRBJ2-7; the D is unclear. Trimming took 0 bases from V and 2 from J, leaving 9 bases between them. The CDR3 sequence is 14 residues long. Germline values: CDR1 SGHRS, CDR2 YFSETQ. Written as DNA, the CDR3 is TGCGCCAGCAGCTTGGAGGCAGGCACCTACGAGCAGTACTTC. Its protein is CASSLEAGTYEQYF.

This chain joins TRBV29-1 and TRBJ2-5; TRBD1 aligns across 9 bases. Germline V gene lookup returns CDR1 SQVTM and CDR2 ANQGSEA. This CDR3 has 14 residues. The junction had 6 bases not matched to a gene; V was cut back by 6 bases and J by 1 base. DNA of the CDR3: TGCAGCGTGCCGGACAGGGGCTCCCAAGAGACCCAGTACTTC. Encoded protein: CSVPDRGSQETQYF. The full variable domain, with the rest looked up from reference TRBV29-1 and TRBJ2-5, is SAVISQKPSRDICQRGTSLTIQCQVDSQVTMMFWYRQQPGQSLTLIATANQGSEATYESGFVIDKFPISRPNLTFSTLTVSNMSPEDSSIYLCSVPDRGSQETQYFGPGTRLLVL.

The chain has TRBV2 and TRBJ2-3; D might be TRBD2 (5 bases). This CDR3 comprises 14 residues. Germline V gene data show CDR1 as SNHLY and CDR2 as FYNNEI. Trimming left V 6 bases short and J 9 bases short, with 19 bases between. The CDR3 sequence: CASRSGLAQSTQYF. DNA of the CDR3: TGTGCCAGCAGGTCCGGACTGGCTCAGTCCACGCAGTATTTT.

This clone has just a few counts. The rearrangement uses TRBV21-1 and TRBJ1-1. TRBV21-1 corresponds to a pseudogene. This CDR3 comprises 20 residues. As DNA, the CDR3 is TGTGCCAGCAGCAAAGTCCTTACTCCCTACACCCGGGTTTGCGACACTGAAGCTTTCTTT. This sequence encodes CASSKVLTPYTRVCDTEAFF.

The chain recombines TRBV14 with TRBJ2-3; no firm D call. Trimming took 0 bases from V and 2 from J, leaving 9 bases between them. The CDR3 has 15 residues. CDR1 is SGHDN and CDR2 is FVKESK in the germline V gene. The chain's CDR3 is CASSQELRFTDTQYF. As DNA, the CDR3 is TGTGCCAGCAGCCAAGAATTGAGGTTCACAGATACGCAGTATTTT.

This chain links TRBV27 with TRBJ1-2, with D possibly being TRBD1 (5 bases). The V gene lost 3 bases and the J gene lost 4 bases, with 12 bases spanning the gap. Germline assignment: CDR1 MNHEY and CDR2 SMNVEV (reference sequence). There are 14 residues in the CDR3. CDR3 protein: CASSFGGYPYGYTF. The CDR3 DNA reads as TGTGCCAGCAGTTTTGGGGGGTATCCCTATGGCTACACCTTC.

This chain connects TRBV6-1 to TRBJ1-4; 9 bases line up with TRBD1. The germline CDR1 and CDR2 sequences are MNHNS and SASEGT. CDR3 length: 13 residues. The V gene end was trimmed by 4 bases and the J gene end by 8 bases; junction bases not matched to a gene: 2. The CDR3 loop reads CASSGDRAEKLFF. CDR3 sequence (DNA): TGTGCCAGCAGTGGGGACAGGGCGGAAAAACTGTTTTTT.

The chain carries TRBV9 and TRBJ2-1; 7 nucleotides agree with TRBD2. Germline V CDR1 and CDR2: SGDLS, YYNGEE. With 3 bases clipped from V and 7 bases from J, the junction kept 10 bases outside the gene matches. The CDR3 loop spans 15 amino acids. The CDR3 is CASSAGVRELNEQFF. DNA for the CDR3: TGTGCCAGCAGCGCGGGGGTGCGGGAGTTAAATGAGCAGTTCTTC.

The chain carries TRBV5-5 and TRBJ1-2; 8 positions match TRBD1. The junction had 1 base not matched to a gene; V was cut back by 0 bases and J by 3 bases. Germline V gene sequence: CDR1 SGHKS, CDR2 YYEKEE (reference sequence). This CDR3 region has 14 residues. CDR3 nucleotide sequence: TGTGCCAGCAGCTTGGGGACAGGGCACTATGGCTACACCTTC. Residues: CASSLGTGHYGYTF.

CDR3 sequence: CASSQRASGGVETQYF. CDR3 in DNA: TGTGCCAGCAGCCAAAGGGCTAGCGGGGGGGTGGAGACCCAGTACTTC. The V gene is TRBV4-2, the J gene TRBJ2-5, with 12 nucleotides matching TRBD2. The CDR3 spans 16 residues. Per germline, CDR1 LGHNA and CDR2 YNFKEQ. V was clipped by 2 bases and J by 5 bases; unmatched bases: 6.

The chain joins TRBV28 to TRBJ2-7; TRBD1 matches at 7 bases. This CDR3 contains 14 residues. Germline V gene data show CDR1 as MDHEN and CDR2 as SYDVKM. V trimming: 6 bases; J trimming: 3 bases; junction bases outside the gene matches: 8. The CDR3 is CASSRTGDIYEQYF. CDR3 DNA sequence: TGTGCCAGCAGCCGAACAGGGGATATCTACGAGCAGTACTTC.

This clone was seen a single time. The CDR3 nucleotides are TGCGCCAGCAGCTTAACCGGACAGCCTCGATATGGCTACACCTTC. Residues: CASSLTGQPRYGYTF. This chain uses TRBV5-1 with TRBJ1-2; possible D gene TRBD1, 6 bases. V was pared by 2 bases and J by 5 bases, with 16 bases between. The CDR3 runs 15 residues. Germline CDR1 is SGHRS and CDR2 is YFSETQ.

The chain combines TRBV6-5 with TRBJ2-1, with TRBD2 matching over 12 bases. Looked up from germline, CDR1 is MNHEY and CDR2 is SVGAGI. This CDR3 region has 15 residues. J gave up 9 bases and V 7 bases, and 10 bases lay outside the gene matches. In DNA form, the CDR3 reads TGTGCCAGCACCGAGCTAGCGGGAGGGCCGCCTGAGCAGTTCTTC. Protein sequence: CASTELAGGPPEQFF.

The J gene is TRBJ1-4, the V gene TRBV18; D remains unclear. Deletions cut 8 bases from V and 6 bases from J, with 13 bases between. This CDR3 region has 13 residues. The germline CDR1 and CDR2 sequences are KGHSH and LQKENI. CDR3 bases: TGTGCCAGCACAACCGGGATGGATGAAAAACTGTTTTTT. Its protein product is CASTTGMDEKLFF.

V gene TRBV7-6 combines with J gene TRBJ2-5; 7 bases match TRBD1. The better agreement between TRBJ2-7 and the DNA end casts doubt on the J call. The CDR3 covers 18 residues. Per germline, CDR1 SGHVS and CDR2 FNYEAQ. The DNA for the CDR3 is TGTGCCAGCAGCCAGATCTCTCCGGGACAGTATCATCCCTACGAGCAGTACTTC. Translated: CASSQISPGQYHPYEQYF.

The chain has TRBV2 and TRBJ1-1; 10 nucleotides align to TRBD1. The CDR3 is 13 amino acids. CDR1 is SNHLY and CDR2 is FYNNEI in the germline V gene. V was clipped by 6 bases and J by 11 bases; unmatched bases: 9. The CDR3 region has the DNA TGTGCCAGCAGGGATCCCCGGGACAGGGGTGCTTTCTTT. It is translated as CASRDPRDRGAFF.

The J gene is TRBJ1-2, the V gene TRBV9; TRBD1 might be the D (5 bases). CDR1 and CDR2 (germline): SGDLS, YYNGEE. V lost 4 bases, J lost 5 bases, and 24 bases lay in between. This CDR3 has 17 amino acids. CDR3 in amino acids: CASSTSGAGEIRYGYTF. In DNA, the CDR3 is TGTGCCAGCAGCACATCCGGGGCGGGGGAAATACGATATGGCTACACCTTC. Combining the CDR3 with reference TRBV9 and TRBJ1-2 gives the whole variable domain DSGVTQTPKHLITATGQRVTLRCSPRSGDLSVYWYQQSLDQGLQFLIQYYNGEERAKGNILERFSAQQFPDLHSELNLSSLELGDSALYFCASSTSGAGEIRYGYTFGSGTRLTVV.

This clone was observed a few times. This chain uses TRBV28 with TRBJ1-5; a possible D gene is TRBD1 (5 bases). The CDR3 covers 15 residues. CDR1 is MDHEN, CDR2 SYDVKM, per germline. Trimming removed 6 bases from V and 6 bases from J, with 18 bases in between. As DNA, the CDR3 is TGTGCCAGCAGCCTAGGGCAGGGCTTGGGTCAGCCCCAGCATTTT. Its protein is CASSLGQGLGQPQHF.

This chain joins TRBV7-3 and TRBJ2-3, with D possibly TRBD1 on 6 matching bases. This CDR3 spans 14 amino acids. The ends were cut back, 1 base at V and 5 bases at J, with 10 bases in the middle. Germline lookup yields CDR1 SGHTA and CDR2 FQGTGA. In DNA form, the CDR3 reads TGTGCCAGCAGCTTAAGAGGGGGTCAAGATACGCAGTATTTT. This encodes CASSLRGGQDTQYF.

This chain links TRBV15 with TRBJ2-3, with 7 bases that match TRBD2. Germline assignment: CDR1 LNHNV and CDR2 YYDKDF (reference sequence). This CDR3 comprises 17 residues. With 3 bases clipped from V and 2 bases from J, the junction kept 11 bases outside the gene matches. This CDR3 is CATSRVSGTSATDTQYF. CDR3 in DNA: TGTGCCACCAGCAGGGTAAGCGGGACCTCCGCCACAGATACGCAGTATTTT.

This sequence joins TRBV19 and TRBJ1-2; possibly TRBD1 for D (6 bases). V gave up 7 bases and J gave up 2 bases, with 11 bases separating them. The CDR3 is 13 amino acids. Germline V gene sequence: CDR1 LNHDA, CDR2 SQIVND (reference sequence). The CDR3 reads CASNPQGNYGYTF. DNA of the CDR3: TGTGCCAGTAACCCCCAGGGGAACTATGGCTACACCTTC.

This chain connects TRBV5-4 to TRBJ2-5; D unresolved. The J call may be in error: the DNA end matches TRBJ2-7 better. The CDR3 is 14 residues long. In germline, CDR1 is SGHNT, CDR2 YYREEE (reference sequence). The CDR3 here is CASSLIGATYEQYF. The CDR3 coding sequence is TGTGCCAGCAGCTTGATAGGAGCGACCTACGAGCAGTACTTC.

V is TRBV6-6 and J is TRBJ1-2; D ambiguous. The CDR3 extends over 15 amino acids. V dropped 0 bases and J dropped 8 bases, with 16 bases sitting between them. CDR1 MNHNY and CDR2 SVGAGI come from the germline V gene (reference sequence). The CDR3 nucleotides read TGTGCCAGCAGTTACTCAACCGGAGGTTTGGAAGGCTACACCTTC. Its translation is CASSYSTGGLEGYTF.